The 25 T cell receptor beta chains below were found in one sample sequenced in a study of shared clonotypes between healthy human individuals (dated by TCRdb to 2020 to 2022). The library was prepared using the immunoSEQ multiplex PCR assay. TCRdb took this table from immuneACCESS and kept in-frame rearrangements with V and J called. Such tables lack part of the clones; where checked against another copy, unresolved V genes explain under half of the gap, and the rest is unexplained. Recorded for this sample are 2.3 million or so clones; over 90% of them occurred a single time. The ten largest make up 0.3% to 0.4% of the sample. Sequencing was performed on naive CD4+ T cells from PBMCs. In light of the paper, this sample's cell subset or site label describes: CD45RA+ positively selected. These receptors came from a man aged 18 to 29 in good health. Some clones in this sample may be carry-over from other donors' samples.

As regards this clone: The sample carries other DNA sequences with the same CDR3. This chain uses TRBV28 with TRBJ1-2; no reliable D call. The length of the CDR3 is 13 residues. The ends were cut back, 3 bases at V and 1 base at J, with 6 bases in the middle. CDR1 is MDHEN and CDR2 is SYDVKM in the germline V gene. As DNA, the CDR3 is TGTGCCAGCAGTTTCGGCAGTAACTATGGCTACACCTTC. It translates to CASSFGSNYGYTF.

This clone was observed a single time. This rearrangement joins TRBV5-5 to TRBJ2-5; 7 bases line up with TRBD1. CDR1 and CDR2 from the germline V gene are SGHKS and YYEKEE (reference sequence). V lost 1 base, J lost 5 bases, and 8 bases stayed unmatched. This CDR3 contains 15 residues. As DNA, the CDR3 is TGTGCCAGCAGCTTGCTTGGGACAGATGGGGAGACCCAGTACTTC. This translates into CASSLLGTDGETQYF.

The J gene is TRBJ1-1, the V gene TRBV5-1, with D perhaps TRBD1 (6 bases). This CDR3 contains 14 residues. The V end lost 4 bases, the J end lost 7 bases, and 17 bases lay between the germline ends. Germline V lookup: CDR1 SGHRS, CDR2 YFSETQ. The CDR3 here is CASSQAGEVGEAFF. The CDR3 DNA reads TGCGCCAGCAGCCAGGCAGGGGAGGTAGGTGAAGCTTTCTTT. The full variable domain, rest sourced from reference TRBV5-1 and TRBJ1-1, is KAGVTQTPRYLIKTRGQQVTLSCSPISGHRSVSWYQQTPGQGLQFLFEYFSETQRNKGNFPGRFSGRQFSNSRSEMNVSTLELGDSALYLCASSQAGEVGEAFFGQGTRLTVV.

This chain links TRBV5-1 with TRBJ2-5; no reliable D call. Germline V gene sequence: CDR1 SGHRS, CDR2 YFSETQ. This CDR3 spans 15 amino acids. The ends were cut back, 1 base at V and 3 bases at J, with 13 bases in the middle. Here the CDR3 DNA reads TGCGCCAGCAGCTTGCAGACAACCGGAAAAGAGACCCAGTACTTC. Translation gives CASSLQTTGKETQYF.

V gene TRBV6-5 combines with J gene TRBJ2-7, with 9 bases that match TRBD1. Germline CDR1 and CDR2: MNHEY and SVGAGI. The CDR3 is 14 residues long. The V gene end was trimmed by 5 bases and the J gene end by 4 bases; junction bases not matched to a gene: 6. The CDR3 spells CASSTPGTGYEQYF. CDR3 DNA sequence: TGTGCCAGCAGTACACCCGGGACAGGGTACGAGCAGTACTTC.

The gene calls are TRBV5-1 and TRBJ2-7; D remains ambiguous. This CDR3 has 13 residues. Per germline, CDR1 SGHRS and CDR2 YFSETQ. The V end lost 4 bases, the J end lost 0 bases, and 8 bases lay between the germline ends. This CDR3 is CASSIRTSYEQYF. CDR3 coding DNA: TGCGCCAGCAGCATCCGGACCTCCTACGAGCAGTACTTC.

In its sample, this clone was seen once. This chain connects TRBV6-1 to TRBJ2-1, with D unresolved. The V end was cut by 4 bases, the J end by 6 bases, with 7 bases between. This CDR3 is built from 12 residues. Germline V lookup: CDR1 MNHNS, CDR2 SASEGT. CDR3 sequence (DNA): TGTGCCAGCAGTGCGAGGATCAATGAGCAGTTCTTC. Protein sequence: CASSARINEQFF.

This CDR3 reads CASKGQLQPYEQYF. DNA of the CDR3: TGTGCCAGCAAGGGACAGCTCCAACCCTACGAGCAGTACTTC. V is TRBV6-1 and J is TRBJ2-7, with 7 bases identical to TRBD1. Germline V CDR1 and CDR2: MNHNS, SASEGT. Trimming removed 7 bases from V and 2 bases from J; junction bases left unmatched: 8. The CDR3 loop spans 14 amino acids.

The chain couples TRBV7-3 to TRBJ2-6; D gene ambiguous. The germline V gene encodes CDR1 SGHTA and CDR2 FQGTGA. The CDR3 runs 14 residues. The V gene lost 0 bases and the J gene lost 3 bases, with 3 bases spanning the gap. Here the CDR3 reads CASSLTFGANVLTF. CDR3 bases: TGTGCCAGCAGCTTAACGTTTGGGGCCAACGTCCTGACTTTC.

CDR3 sequence (DNA): TGCAGCGTTGAAAGGCGCGCCGTCACTGAAGCTTTCTTT. Protein sequence: CSVERRAVTEAFF. V gene TRBV29-1 combines with J gene TRBJ1-1; D remains unclear. The CDR3 is 13 amino acids. The germline V and J ends were trimmed by 2 bases and 4 bases, with 11 bases remaining between them. Per germline, CDR1 SQVTM and CDR2 ANQGSEA.

This chain links TRBV28 with TRBJ1-2; D ambiguous. Germline V CDR1 and CDR2: MDHEN, SYDVKM. CDR3 length equals 13 residues. Trimming removed 6 bases at V and 3 bases at J, with 11 bases between. DNA of the CDR3: TGTGCCAGCAGAGTCCCATGGGACTATGGCTACACCTTC. Translation gives CASRVPWDYGYTF.

This chain connects TRBV10-3 to TRBJ1-3, with a weak D call TRBD1 (5 bases). Trimming stripped 3 bases from V and 4 bases from J, with 10 bases between. The CDR3 sequence is 14 residues long. Germline V gene data show CDR1 as ENHRY and CDR2 as SYGVKD. The CDR3 loop reads CAISEWGNGNTIYF. As DNA, the CDR3 is TGTGCCATCAGTGAATGGGGCAACGGAAACACCATATATTTT.

This chain connects TRBV27 to TRBJ2-2, with unresolved D. Germline loops: CDR1 MNHEY, CDR2 SMNVEV (reference sequence). Between the trimmed V and J ends, which lost 4 bases and 1 base, there was a span of 10 bases. CDR3 length: 15 residues. CDR3 sequence reads: CASSSWALNTGELFF. In DNA, the CDR3 is TGTGCCAGCAGTTCCTGGGCCCTGAACACCGGGGAGCTGTTTTTT.

This clone was observed once. The chain couples TRBV11-2 to TRBJ1-2; D gene unclear. The CDR3 consists of 14 residues. The germline gives CDR1 SGHAT, CDR2 FQNNGV. Trimming removed 4 bases from V and 5 bases from J, with 14 bases in between. CDR3 loop: CASSSPPGVYGYTF. DNA of the CDR3: TGTGCCAGCAGCTCACCCCCCGGGGTTTATGGCTACACCTTC.

Details on this clone: Other DNA sequences in the sample encode the same CDR3. The chain uses TRBV5-1 and TRBJ2-2, with D uncertain. Germline CDR1 is SGHRS and CDR2 is YFSETQ. Deletions cut 0 bases from V and 0 bases from J, with 6 bases between. The CDR3 sequence is 15 residues long. The CDR3: CASSLGVTNTGELFF. The DNA for the CDR3 is TGCGCCAGCAGCTTGGGAGTAACGAACACCGGGGAGCTGTTTTTT.

This sequence joins TRBV18 and TRBJ2-7; tentative D call: TRBD2 (6 bases). This CDR3 region has 14 residues. Between the trimmed V and J ends, which lost 5 bases and 2 bases, there was a span of 13 bases. Germline V lookup: CDR1 KGHSH, CDR2 LQKENI. The DNA for the CDR3 is TGTGCCAGCTCATCAACCGGACTAACCTACGAGCAGTACTTC. Translation: CASSSTGLTYEQYF.

The genes are TRBV28 and TRBJ1-3; D is perhaps TRBD1 (6 bases). V was shortened by 10 bases and J by 0 bases, with 22 bases between the two germline ends. From germline, CDR1 is MDHEN and CDR2 SYDVKM. The length of the CDR3 is 17 residues. CDR3 nucleotide sequence: TGTGCCACGGGATATGTTGGACAGACTTACTCTGGAAACACCATATATTTT. It encodes CATGYVGQTYSGNTIYF.

The chain employs TRBV7-9 and TRBJ1-5; D is perhaps TRBD1 (6 bases). The CDR3 runs 13 residues. V gave up 4 bases and J gave up 5 bases, with 9 bases separating them. Per germline, CDR1 SEHNR and CDR2 FQNEAQ (reference sequence). The CDR3 bases are TGTGCCAGCAGCTACAGGGTGGATCAGCCCCAGCATTTT. This translates into CASSYRVDQPQHF.

The chain carries TRBV7-9 and TRBJ1-1; tentative D call: TRBD1 (6 bases). V lost 3 bases to trimming and J lost 1 base, with 9 bases between them. The length of the CDR3 is 14 residues. CDR1 and CDR2 from the germline V gene are SEHNR and FQNEAQ (reference sequence). The CDR3 is CASSFGTTNTEAFF. CDR3 in DNA: TGTGCCAGCAGCTTCGGGACAACGAACACTGAAGCTTTCTTT.

The chain employs TRBV10-3 and TRBJ1-2; 8 bases line up with TRBD1. The V segment lost 8 bases and the J segment 6 bases; nucleotides outside the gene matches: 8. The CDR3 consists of 13 residues. The germline V gene encodes CDR1 ENHRY and CDR2 SYGVKD. Written as DNA, the CDR3 is TGTGCCATCGCGGGACAGGCGGGTGATGGCTACACCTTC. Translated, it gives CAIAGQAGDGYTF.

The chain combines TRBV19 with TRBJ2-2; weak D call: TRBD2 (7 bases). V lost 4 bases, J lost 0 bases, and 12 bases lay in between. The germline V gene encodes CDR1 LNHDA and CDR2 SQIVND (reference sequence). The CDR3 covers 16 residues. CDR3 DNA: TGTGCCAGTAGTACCCGAGGGGGGGCGAACACCGGGGAGCTGTTTTTT. It encodes CASSTRGGANTGELFF.

This chain uses TRBV20-1 with TRBJ1-2; D unresolved. V lost 3 bases and J 8 bases, leaving 10 bases between the germline ends. Germline CDR1 is DFQATT and CDR2 is SNEGSKA (reference sequence). The CDR3 contains 11 residues. CDR3 protein: CSARRTEGYTF. In DNA form, the CDR3 reads TGCAGTGCTAGGCGGACGGAAGGCTACACCTTC.

V and J are TRBV4-2 and TRBJ2-4, with TRBD2 matching over 12 bases. This CDR3 comprises 15 residues. Germline V gene data show CDR1 as LGHNA and CDR2 as YNFKEQ. V dropped 2 bases and J dropped 5; count of bases not matched to a gene: 1. The CDR3 DNA is TGTGCCAGCAGCCAATCTAGCGGGAGGGAAAACATTCAGTACTTC. Residues: CASSQSSGRENIQYF.

The J gene is TRBJ2-7, the V gene TRBV29-1, with D perhaps matching TRBD2 (6 bases). This CDR3 region has 15 residues. The V gene lost 4 bases and the J gene lost 7 bases, with 23 bases spanning the gap. Germline CDR1 is SQVTM and CDR2 is ANQGSEA. The DNA for the CDR3 is TGCAGCGTTGGGGGAATTGGCGGGTGGGGAGGAGAGCAGTACTTC. The encoded protein is CSVGGIGGWGGEQYF.

On this clone: The same CDR3 arises from other DNA sequences in this sample as well. The chain uses TRBV28 and TRBJ1-2; TRBD1 matches 7 bases. The CDR3 length is 14 residues. The J segment lost 0 bases and the V segment lost 6 bases, leaving 4 bases of the junction unmatched. The germline CDR1 and CDR2 sequences are MDHEN and SYDVKM. CDR3 region: CASSPGTANYGYTF. The CDR3 nucleotides are TGTGCCAGCAGCCCCGGGACAGCTAACTATGGCTACACCTTC.